This TCR beta chain was captured by sequencing in a study of OX40 agonist ivuxolimab in advanced cancers. The study's findings and limits: Near-lowest levels of clonal expansion characterized partial responders at 0.1-3.0 mg/kg. In CD8+ T cells, expanded clones were on average more numerous than in CD4+.

The CDR3 sequence is 15 residues long. V gave up 3 bases and J gave up 5 bases; unmatched junction bases: 5. The V gene's germline CDR1 is SGHVS and CDR2 FQNEAQ. Concerning this clone itself: What it recognizes is unknown.

Data came from immunoSEQ multiplex PCR; TCRdb stores just in-frame clones and leaves some out. Of 35,000 to 45,000 clones listed, approximately 90% are singletons. The chain uses TRBV7-8 and TRBJ2-5, with 11 bases aligning to TRBD2. The TCR sequence derives from an adult with an advanced solid tumor such as melanoma, head and neck, liver or kidney cancer. This specimen was CD4+ or CD8+ T cells sorted from blood, taken in a trial of the OX40 agonist ivuxolimab. The CDR3 DNA reads TGTGCCAGCAGCTTTAGCGGGGGGGCCCTGGAGACCCAGTACTTC. This gives the protein CASSFSGGALETQYF. Full variable domain (rest looked up from reference TRBV7-8 and TRBJ2-5): GAGVSQSPRYKVAKRGQDVALRCDPISGHVSLFWYQQALGQGPEFLTYFQNEAQLDKSGLPSDRFFAERPEGSVSTLKIQRTQQEDSAVYLCASSFSGGALETQYFGPGTRLLVL.